These 5 T cell receptor beta chains were all obtained from the same sample, sequenced in a study of OX40 agonist ivuxolimab in advanced cancers. The repertoire was sequenced with immunoSEQ multiplex PCR; TCRdb's copy has only in-frame clones and lacks some. Of 77,000 or so clones listed, 75% to 90% were seen once; the top ten hold 2% to 2.5%. The material was CD4+ or CD8+ T cells sorted from blood, obtained in a trial of the OX40 agonist ivuxolimab. The receptors here all came from an adult with an advanced solid tumor such as melanoma, head and neck, liver or kidney cancer.

The genes are TRBV14 and TRBJ1-1; a weak D match, TRBD1 (5 bases). The length of the CDR3 is 14 residues. Trimming cost V 3 bases and J 5 bases, with 13 bases left between them. Germline V gene lookup returns CDR1 SGHDN and CDR2 FVKESK. DNA for the CDR3: TGTGCCAGCAGCCAGACATCAGGGATGACTGAAGCTTTCTTT. This encodes CASSQTSGMTEAFF.

This chain joins TRBV6-1 and TRBJ2-7; 14 bases match TRBD2. The CDR3 runs 17 residues. Germline assignment: CDR1 MNHNS and CDR2 SASEGT. V dropped 4 bases and J dropped 4; count of bases not matched to a gene: 9. The CDR3 reads CASSGRAGLAGVYEQYF. DNA of the CDR3: TGTGCCAGCAGTGGAAGGGCGGGACTAGCGGGAGTGTACGAGCAGTACTTC.

The rearrangement links TRBV7-6 to TRBJ2-7; a weak D match, TRBD2 (5 bases). CDR3 size: 13 residues. Germline V CDR1 and CDR2: SGHVS, FNYEAQ. Trimming took off 3 bases at V and 2 bases at J, with 8 bases between the two ends. The CDR3 nucleotides are TGTGCCAGCAGCTTCGGGGAGACCTACGAGCAGTACTTC. Amino acid sequence: CASSFGETYEQYF. Combining the CDR3 with reference TRBV7-6 and TRBJ2-7 gives the whole variable domain GAGVSQSPRYKVTKRGQDVALRCDPISGHVSLYWYRQALGQGPEFLTYFNYEAQQDKSGLPNDRFSAERPEGSISTLTIQRTEQRDSAMYRCASSFGETYEQYFGPGTRLTVT.

This clone was seen a single time. J is TRBJ1-3 and V is TRBV19, with D hard to call. Germline V gene lookup returns CDR1 LNHDA and CDR2 SQIVND (reference sequence). The CDR3 contains 12 residues. With 7 bases removed from V and 0 bases from J, the gap between germline ends came to 4 bases. CDR3 region: CASTFSGNTIYF. CDR3 DNA sequence: TGTGCCAGTACCTTCTCTGGAAACACCATATATTTT.

CDR3 in DNA: TGTGCCAGCAGCTTCAGGGAGAATCAGCCCCAGCATTTT. Its translation: CASSFRENQPQHF. V gene TRBV7-2 combines with J gene TRBJ1-5, with D possibly TRBD1 on 5 matching bases. The V gene's germline CDR1 is SGHTA and CDR2 FQGNSA. The CDR3 is 13 residues long. Trimming removed 3 bases from V and 4 bases from J, with 7 bases in between.